Below are 32 T cell receptor beta chains sequenced from a single sample in a study of T cells in Graves' hyperthyroidism and ophthalmopathy. RNA transcripts were the template for amplifying TCR beta CDR3 regions. The HTBI primer set drove a first-round RT-PCR of the TCR CDR3. Each CDR3 protein is one row after TCRdb ran MiXCR on the multiplex PCR reads. The data contain a few hundred thousand distinct CDR3 sequences, around 20% of them singletons. Sequencing was done on a sample of blood. The source is a man younger than 35 with Graves' hyperthyroidism.

This clonotype has at least ten counts. V gene TRBV12-3 or TRBV12-4 combines with J gene TRBJ1-2; D call uncertain. The CDR3 is made up of 13 amino acids. The ends were cut back, 5 bases at V and 8 bases at J, with 15 bases in the middle. CDR3 coding DNA: TGTGCCAGCAGTGAGGGCCATGCGTGGGGCTACACCTTC. It encodes CASSEGHAWGYTF.

This clonotype was detected many times. The V gene is TRBV2, the J gene TRBJ1-1, with D uncertain. CDR1 is SNHLY and CDR2 is FYNNEI in the germline V gene. The CDR3 consists of 13 residues. Trimming left V 7 bases short and J 7 bases short, with 16 bases between. The CDR3 protein is CASTQRGPVEAFF. CDR3 DNA: TGTGCCAGCACCCAGAGAGGACCTGTTGAAGCTTTCTTT.

This clonotype was counted ten times or more. This chain uses TRBV6-5 with TRBJ2-7; D gene uncertain. The germline CDR1 and CDR2 sequences are MNHEY and SVGAGI. This CDR3 has 14 amino acids. Trimming removed 2 bases from V and 8 bases from J, with 16 bases in between. CDR3 DNA sequence: TGTGCCAGCAGTTACGGACGCCGGCCTTTGAAGCAGTACTTC. Protein: CASSYGRRPLKQYF.

The chain joins TRBV27 to TRBJ1-2, with a possible D match to TRBD1 (6 bases). V was pared by 4 bases and J by 8 bases, with 17 bases between. The CDR3 covers 14 residues. Per germline, CDR1 MNHEY and CDR2 SMNVEV (reference sequence). The CDR3 sequence: CASSSQQGKGGYTF. Written as DNA, the CDR3 is TGTGCCAGCAGTTCTCAACAGGGCAAGGGCGGCTACACCTTC.

This clonotype appeared once. Given the absence of the conserved phenylalanine or tryptophan at the CDR3 end, a read error is likely. V is TRBV11-2 and J is TRBJ1-2; D not resolved. The CDR3 consists of 12 residues. The V end lost 11 bases, the J end lost 4 bases, and 14 bases lay between the germline ends. Germline V gives CDR1 SGHAT, CDR2 FQNNGV. The CDR3 here is CAVGGPTYGYTV. CDR3 DNA sequence: TGTGCCGTTGGAGGGCCGACCTATGGCTACACCGTC.

The CDR3 region is CASSWDPEVANTEAFF. DNA for the CDR3: TGTGCCAGCAGTTGGGACCCTGAGGTTGCGAACACTGAAGCTTTCTTT. The gene calls are TRBV28 and TRBJ1-1; weak D call: TRBD1 (5 bases). CDR1 and CDR2 (germline): MDHEN, SYDVKM. The V gene lost 4 bases and the J gene lost 1 base, with 16 bases spanning the gap. The CDR3 runs 16 residues.

This clonotype was counted many times. The V and J genes are TRBV12-3 or TRBV12-4 and TRBJ2-7; 10 nucleotides line up with TRBD2. V was pared by 3 bases and J by 2 bases, with 1 base of the junction left unmatched. CDR3 length: 14 residues. The DNA of the CDR3 is TGTGCCAGCAGTTTTACTAGCGGGGCCTACGAGCAGTACTTC. Translation: CASSFTSGAYEQYF.

J is TRBJ1-3 and V is TRBV12-5; D is uncertain. CDR3 length: 13 residues. Germline values: CDR1 LGHNT, CDR2 FRNRAP. Trimming removed 6 bases at V and 7 bases at J, with 13 bases between. The CDR3 DNA sequence: TGTGCTAGTGGAAACGGGTCCCGGAACACCATATATTTT. It codes for CASGNGSRNTIYF.

This clonotype has a count of ten or more. The rearrangement uses TRBV11-2 and TRBJ1-1, with D perhaps TRBD1 (5 bases). Trimming removed 3 bases from V and 1 base from J, with 12 bases in between. The CDR3 is 15 amino acids. CDR1 and CDR2 from the germline V gene are SGHAT and FQNNGV. The CDR3 here is CASSFRAFANTEAFF. For the CDR3, the DNA is TGTGCCAGCAGCTTCAGGGCTTTTGCGAACACTGAAGCTTTCTTT.

The V call is TRBV6-1, the J call TRBJ2-6; possibly TRBD2 for D (6 bases). V lost 7 bases to trimming and J lost 4 bases, with 11 bases between them. The CDR3 has 14 amino acids. The V gene's germline CDR1 is MNHNS and CDR2 SASEGT. CDR3 sequence: CASMEGLGANVLTF. Written as DNA, the CDR3 is TGTGCCAGCATGGAGGGACTGGGGGCCAACGTCCTGACTTTC.

This clonotype was seen at least ten times. The chain has TRBV6-4 and TRBJ1-2; no clear D. Germline V gene sequence: CDR1 MRHNA, CDR2 SNTAGT. V was shortened by 6 bases and J by 4 bases, with 6 bases between the two germline ends. This CDR3 region has 11 residues. CDR3 residues: CASRGLYGYTF. CDR3 DNA sequence: TGTGCCAGCAGAGGACTCTATGGCTACACCTTC.

This clonotype was seen at least ten times. The CDR3, as DNA: TGTGCCAGCACCCCTTGGAATAGCGGGGGCGGGGAGACCCAGTACTTC. The encoded protein is CASTPWNSGGGETQYF. The rearrangement uses TRBV28 and TRBJ2-5; 9 nucleotides line up with TRBD2. Unmatched junction bases numbered 14, after V lost 7 bases and J lost 5 bases. Germline V gene lookup returns CDR1 MDHEN and CDR2 SYDVKM. This CDR3 region has 16 residues.

This clonotype was seen ten or more times. This rearrangement joins TRBV14 to TRBJ2-5, with 8 positions matching TRBD2. The CDR3 runs 15 residues. Germline V gene data show CDR1 as SGHDN and CDR2 as FVKESK. The V and J ends lost 0 bases and 2 bases, in that order; junction bases with no gene match: 2. CDR3 loop: CASSQEIAGQETQYF. CDR3 nucleotides: TGTGCCAGCAGCCAAGAAATAGCGGGGCAAGAGACCCAGTACTTC.

At least ten counts were recorded for this clonotype. V is TRBV28 and J is TRBJ1-2; the D is unclear. This CDR3 region has 11 residues. Trimming left V 8 bases short and J 8 bases short, with 12 bases between. Germline V CDR1 and CDR2: MDHEN, SYDVKM. The CDR3 DNA reads as TGTGCCAGCGGAGCTCTCAGCGGCTACACCTTC. The encoded protein is CASGALSGYTF.

This clonotype was seen many times. The genes are TRBV15 and TRBJ2-6; 8 nucleotides line up with TRBD1. Germline-derived CDR1 and CDR2 are LNHNV and YYDKDF (reference sequence). The CDR3 totals 16 residues. The V and J ends lost 5 bases and 2 bases, in that order; junction bases with no gene match: 5. CDR3 sequence (DNA): TGTGCCACCAGCCCGGGACAGGTCGCTGGGGCCAACGTCCTGACTTTC. It yields the protein CATSPGQVAGANVLTF.

This clonotype was recorded at least ten times. This rearrangement joins TRBV4-1 to TRBJ1-5; TRBD1 matches 10 bases. With 0 bases clipped from V and 5 bases from J, the junction kept 7 bases outside the gene matches. Germline loops: CDR1 MGHRA, CDR2 YSYEKL. This CDR3 comprises 17 residues. CDR3 DNA: TGCGCCAGCAGCCAAGATCTGGCCGGGACAGGGGATCAGCCCCAGCATTTT. Its protein is CASSQDLAGTGDQPQHF.

This clonotype was observed at least ten times. The V gene is TRBV15, the J gene TRBJ2-7, with a possible D match to TRBD2 (5 bases). V lost 8 bases and J 2 bases, leaving 13 bases between the germline ends. The CDR3 is 13 amino acids. CDR1 and CDR2 (germline): LNHNV, YYDKDF (reference sequence). The CDR3 loop reads CATARGRAYEQYF. The CDR3 bases are TGTGCCACCGCGAGAGGGCGAGCCTACGAGCAGTACTTC.

The rearrangement joins TRBV10-1 to TRBJ2-7, with D perhaps matching TRBD2 (5 bases). Trimming pared 7 bases from V and 0 bases from J, leaving 16 bases between. Germline CDR1 and CDR2: WNHNN and SYGVQD (reference sequence). The CDR3 has 15 amino acids. CDR3 sequence reads: CASTSAPEDSYEQYF. CDR3 DNA: TGCGCCAGCACCTCCGCACCGGAGGACTCCTACGAGCAGTACTTC.

This clonotype was seen repeatedly, ten times or more. The rearrangement links TRBV6-1 to TRBJ2-7; 10 nucleotides match TRBD1. The germline CDR1 and CDR2 sequences are MNHNS and SASEGT. V lost 1 base and J lost 6; bases outside the gene matches: 0. This CDR3 has 13 amino acids. Written as DNA, the CDR3 is TGTGCCAGCAGTGAAGGGGACAGGGGCGAGCAGTACTTC. This sequence encodes CASSEGDRGEQYF.

The CDR3 DNA reads as TGTGCCAGCAGTTTATTCCAGGGCCCATATAGCAATCAGCCCCAGCATTTT. It specifies CASSLFQGPYSNQPQHF. This chain joins TRBV28 and TRBJ1-5, with D possibly matching TRBD1 (5 bases). Trimming shortened V by 1 base and J by 0 bases, and 13 bases separated the two germline ends. The germline V gene encodes CDR1 MDHEN and CDR2 SYDVKM. This CDR3 contains 17 residues.

The sample holds many counts of this clonotype. J is TRBJ1-1 and V is TRBV2; tentatively, D is TRBD1 (6 bases). The CDR3 covers 12 residues. The V gene's germline CDR1 is SNHLY and CDR2 FYNNEI. Trimming took off 8 bases at V and 1 base at J, with 8 bases between the two ends. The CDR3 nucleotides read TGTGCCAGCGGACAGAAGAACACTGAAGCTTTCTTT. Residues: CASGQKNTEAFF.

This clonotype was counted ten times or more. The rearrangement uses TRBV28 and TRBJ2-7, with 8 bases fitting TRBD2. The CDR3 totals 15 residues. Trimming at V came to 5 bases and at J to 1 base, leaving 7 bases not matched to a gene. Germline-derived CDR1 and CDR2 are MDHEN and SYDVKM. The CDR3 loop is CASSPPGTRSYEQYF. CDR3 sequence (DNA): TGTGCCAGCAGTCCCCCTGGGACTAGGTCCTACGAGCAGTACTTC. Supplemented by reference TRBV28 and TRBJ2-7, the full variable domain reads DVKVTQSSRYLVKRTGEKVFLECVQDMDHENMFWYRQDPGLGLRLIYFSYDVKMKEKGDIPEGYSVSREKKERFSLILESASTNQTSMYLCASSPPGTRSYEQYFGPGTRLTVT.

This clonotype came up many times. The junction does not match germline at one end; this may be a read error. This rearrangement joins TRBV11-2 to TRBJ1-3; 9 nucleotides match TRBD1. In germline, CDR1 is SGHAT, CDR2 FQNNGV. The CDR3 extends over 12 amino acids. The chain's CDR3 is CASSYVTGTGHF. The CDR3 nucleotides read TGTGCCAGCAGTTACGTCACCGGGACAGGGCATTTT.

This clonotype has more than one count but fewer than ten. The V call is TRBV6-1, the J call TRBJ2-6, with D unclear. The CDR3 covers 15 residues. Trimming removed 6 bases at V and 0 bases at J, with 9 bases between. CDR1 and CDR2 (germline): MNHNS, SASEGT. The CDR3: CASRPQYSGANVLTF. The CDR3 DNA follows: TGTGCCAGCAGACCGCAATACTCTGGGGCCAACGTCCTGACTTTC.

The CDR3 DNA follows: TGTGCCAGCAGTTCCAGGGGGCTGGGGTATGGCTACACCTTC. This translates into CASSSRGLGYGYTF. The chain is built from TRBV28 and TRBJ1-2; 8 bases are shared with TRBD1. The CDR3 has 14 amino acids. The V and J ends lost 4 bases and 5 bases, in that order; junction bases with no gene match: 6. In germline, CDR1 is MDHEN, CDR2 SYDVKM.

The chain has TRBV4-1 and TRBJ2-5, with D perhaps TRBD2 (7 bases). CDR1 and CDR2 from the germline V gene are MGHRA and YSYEKL. Between the trimmed V and J ends, which lost 1 base and 5 bases, there was a span of 14 bases. The CDR3 is 15 residues long. The CDR3 loop reads CASSQGAGAGETQYF. CDR3 in DNA: TGCGCCAGCAGCCAAGGTGCGGGGGCCGGGGAGACCCAGTACTTC.

This clonotype was counted ten times or more. This chain's CDR3 is CASSPTRGYGYTF. As DNA, the CDR3 is TGTGCCAGCAGTCCCACCCGCGGCTATGGCTACACCTTC. The chain employs TRBV12-3 or TRBV12-4 and TRBJ1-2; D call uncertain. Trimming pared 5 bases from V and 4 bases from J, leaving 11 bases between. The CDR3 covers 13 residues.

This clonotype was seen repeatedly, ten times or more. This chain joins TRBV6-5 and TRBJ1-3; D gene ambiguous. Germline CDR1 and CDR2: MNHEY and SVGAGI. With 5 bases removed from V and 0 bases from J, the gap between germline ends came to 8 bases. This CDR3 has 14 residues. The CDR3 bases are TGTGCCAGCAGTACCCTCGCCTCTGGAAACACCATATATTTT. Translated, it gives CASSTLASGNTIYF.

This clonotype was counted only a few times. The chain carries TRBV4-1 and TRBJ2-7; D possibly corresponds to TRBD1 (5 bases). Germline-derived CDR1 and CDR2 are MGHRA and YSYEKL. The CDR3 has 12 amino acids. The V end was cut by 3 bases, the J end by 6 bases, with 9 bases between. CDR3 in amino acids: CASSHRDAEQYF. CDR3 DNA: TGCGCCAGCAGCCACAGGGATGCCGAGCAGTACTTC.

This clonotype showed up many times. The chain has TRBV20-1 and TRBJ1-2, with TRBD1 identical over 8 bases. Germline V gives CDR1 DFQATT, CDR2 SNEGSKA (reference sequence). This CDR3 spans 13 amino acids. The junction had 8 bases not matched to a gene; V was cut back by 6 bases and J by 5 bases. Here the CDR3 reads CSAPPDREYGYTF. CDR3 sequence (DNA): TGCAGTGCCCCCCCGGACAGGGAATATGGCTACACCTTC.

This clonotype was picked up one time. The conserved final phenylalanine or tryptophan is absent from the CDR3, which likely points to a read error. V is TRBV5-5 and J is TRBJ1-1, with D unresolved. V lost 10 bases, J lost 1 base, and 11 bases lay in between. The germline CDR1 and CDR2 sequences are SGHKS and YYEKEE (reference sequence). The CDR3 runs to 12 residues. DNA of the CDR3: TGTGCCTGCGGATACGAGAACACTGAAGCTTTCATT. Amino acid sequence: CACGYENTEAFI.

This clonotype has at least ten counts. The CDR3 bases are TGTGCCAGCAGTTTGTTAGGTGTTCAGCCCCAGCATTTT. This codes for CASSLLGVQPQHF. The chain has TRBV12-3 or TRBV12-4 and TRBJ1-5; no definite D call. V lost 3 bases and J lost 6, with 9 bases in between. CDR3 length: 13 amino acids.